The T cell receptor beta chain described here comes from a study of CD8+ T cells in alopecia areata. Study background: Patients in the treated group were given tofacitinib by mouth, 5 to 10 mg twice a day. Treated patients were scored for severity by percent of scalp affected. Study-level findings and limits: In blood and scalp, many expanded lesional clones persisted during tofacitinib.

Points on this clone: The antigen remains undetermined.

Extraction of RNA preceded its reverse transcription into cDNA, which served as the sequencing template. Assay used: immunoSEQ multiplex PCR; TCRdb lists only in-frame clones, some missing. The table shows roughly 280,000 clones, with about 60% occurring only once. Germline CDR1 GTSNPN, CDR2 SVGIG (reference sequence). V was trimmed by 8 bases and J by 3 bases, leaving 17 bases between them. The CDR3 has 13 amino acids. Noted treatment: oral pan-JAK inhibitor, 5-10 mg twice daily. The sample in question was CD4+ T cells sorted from blood, obtained around week 54, from a patient treated with tofacitinib. The clonotype originates from a human donor with alopecia areata. The chain links TRBV30 to TRBJ2-7; tentatively, D is TRBD1 (7 bases). In DNA, the CDR3 is TGTGCCGGAGGGACAGTAAATTACTACGAGCAGTACTTC. Its translation: CAGGTVNYYEQYF.